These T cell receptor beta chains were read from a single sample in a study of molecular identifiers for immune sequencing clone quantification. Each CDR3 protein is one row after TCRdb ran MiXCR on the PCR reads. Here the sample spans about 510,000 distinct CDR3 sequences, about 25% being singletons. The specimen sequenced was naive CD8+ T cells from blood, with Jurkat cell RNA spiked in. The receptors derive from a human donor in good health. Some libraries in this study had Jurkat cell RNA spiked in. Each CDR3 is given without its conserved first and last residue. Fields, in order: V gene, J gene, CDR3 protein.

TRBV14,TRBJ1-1,ASSQPEDTEAF
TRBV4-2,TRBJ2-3,ASSQEGYRTDTQY
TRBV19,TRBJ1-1,ASSIQTGVTEAF
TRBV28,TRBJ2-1,ASRAGTGSSYEQF
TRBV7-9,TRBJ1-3,ASSPYVGLDTIY
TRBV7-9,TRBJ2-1,ASSLTSGRANEQF
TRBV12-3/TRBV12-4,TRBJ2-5,ASSSPARGGRETQY
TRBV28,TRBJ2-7,ASRERGSYEQY
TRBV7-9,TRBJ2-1,ASSRHTSGPYNEQF
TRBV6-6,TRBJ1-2,ASSTTGGDYGYT
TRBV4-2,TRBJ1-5,ASSQDPGLSSYQPQH
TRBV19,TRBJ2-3,ASSMTGLGDTQY
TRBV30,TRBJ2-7,AWRGTGIYEQY
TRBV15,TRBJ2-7,ATSEAGGYEQY
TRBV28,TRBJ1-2,ASSFGTGGFGYT
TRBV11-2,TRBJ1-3,VSSSWPSGNTIY
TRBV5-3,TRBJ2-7,ASSLAGVGQNSYEQY
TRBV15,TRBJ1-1,ATSIGVARGTEAF
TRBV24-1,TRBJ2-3,ATNGGSIDTQY
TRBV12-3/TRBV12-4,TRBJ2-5,ASKWGLQETQY
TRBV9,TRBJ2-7,ASSGGYTTEQY
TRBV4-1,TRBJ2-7,ASSHPGRPYAQY
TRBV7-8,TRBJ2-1,ASSSLQGSPYNEQF
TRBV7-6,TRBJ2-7,ASSFRDRSYEQY
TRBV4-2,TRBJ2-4,ASSQEETSGSVKNIQY
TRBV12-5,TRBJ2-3,ASGLVSTDTQY
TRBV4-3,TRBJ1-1,ASSQDVWGLNTEAF
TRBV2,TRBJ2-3,ASSVTIASTDTQY
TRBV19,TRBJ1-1,ASSTLGFEAF
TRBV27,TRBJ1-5,ASSLSGPASPQPQH
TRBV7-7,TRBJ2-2,ASSFRLGDRLGATGELF
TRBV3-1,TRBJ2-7,ASSQMRGTSYEQY
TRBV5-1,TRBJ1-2,ASSSVSYT
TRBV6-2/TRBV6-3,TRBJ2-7,ASSYGLSYEQY
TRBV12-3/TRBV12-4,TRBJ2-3,ASSFGGAGVTDTQY
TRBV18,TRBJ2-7,ASSDYDREPDYEQY
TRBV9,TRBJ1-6,ASSVAGRHELLH
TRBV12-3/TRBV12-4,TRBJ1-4,ASSPAARNEKLF
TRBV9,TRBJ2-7,ASSAGTESYEQY
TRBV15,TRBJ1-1,ATSRDGAREAF
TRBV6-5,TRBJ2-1,ASGDGQSNEQF
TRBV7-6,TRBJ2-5,ASSLDWTSGSETQY
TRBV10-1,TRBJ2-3,ASSAGLAVPTDTQY